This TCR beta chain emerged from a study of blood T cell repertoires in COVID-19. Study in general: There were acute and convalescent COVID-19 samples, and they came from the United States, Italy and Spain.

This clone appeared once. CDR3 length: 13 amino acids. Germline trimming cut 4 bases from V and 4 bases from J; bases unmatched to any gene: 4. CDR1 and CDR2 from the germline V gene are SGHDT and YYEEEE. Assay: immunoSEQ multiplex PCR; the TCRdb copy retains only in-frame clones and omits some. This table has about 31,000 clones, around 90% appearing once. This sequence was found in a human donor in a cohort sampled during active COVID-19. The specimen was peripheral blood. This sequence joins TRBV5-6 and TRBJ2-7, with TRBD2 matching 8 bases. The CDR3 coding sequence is TGTGCCAGCAGCCGGCGGGGGGTGTACGAGCAGTACGTC. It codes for CASSRRGVYEQYV.